This T cell receptor (beta chain) was sequenced in a study of OX40 agonist ivuxolimab in advanced cancers. Overall study context: The eligibility criteria allowed prior anti-PD-1, anti-PD-L1 or anti-CTLA-4 therapy, and approximately 38% had some. Whole-study results and caveats: CD4+ and CD8+ blood T cells expanded clonally by week 6 at 0.1 to 3.0 mg/kg. Expanded clones tended on average to be more numerous among CD8+ T cells than CD4+.

Drawing of blood for sampling happened at baseline, at cycle 4 day 1, and at cycle 7 day 1. With 1 base removed from V and 2 bases from J, the gap between germline ends came to 10 bases. CDR3 length equals 15 residues. Germline CDR1 is MGHRA and CDR2 is YSYEKL. For this clone: Its antigen is not identified.

This table comes from immunoSEQ multiplex PCR, and its TCRdb copy is limited to in-frame clones, with some not included. The sample shows 90,000 or so clones, under 95% of them seen only once. The clonotype comes from an adult with an advanced solid tumor such as melanoma, head and neck, liver or kidney cancer. This chain connects TRBV4-1 to TRBJ2-3; weak D call: TRBD1 (6 bases). The input for sequencing was CD4+ or CD8+ T cells sorted from blood, taken in a trial of the OX40 agonist ivuxolimab. CDR3: CASSQVDRDTDTQYF. The CDR3, as DNA: TGCGCCAGCAGCCAAGTGGACAGAGACACAGATACGCAGTATTTT.